One and the same sample provided the 10 T cell receptor beta chains below, sequenced in a study of circulating CD8 cells and anti-PD-1 response in melanoma. From live CD3+CD8+TCRalphabeta+ cells, four PD-1 and/or TIGIT subsets were sorted. Each library started from approximately 14 ng of total RNA using the QIAseq Immune Repertoire TCR panel. MiXCR was run by TCRdb on the reads, yielding one entry per CDR3 protein. Among 400 to 500 distinct CDR3 sequences listed, around 11% were seen once. Sequencing used CD8+ T cells from PBMCs, obtained at baseline or after one month of anti-PD-1 therapy (not recorded which). The source is a human donor with melanoma.

This clonotype is large (0.1 to 1%). The chain uses TRBV20-1 and TRBJ2-4; D not resolved. Looked up from germline, CDR1 is DFQATT and CDR2 is SNEGSKA (reference sequence). CDR3 length equals 15 residues. V lost 5 bases, J lost 6 bases, and 20 bases lay in between. The chain's CDR3 is CSAPSLREIVNIQYF. DNA for the CDR3: TGCAGTGCTCCCTCCCTAAGGGAAATAGTAAACATTCAGTACTTC.

This clonotype has a handful of counts. With a much larger clone just one base away, this may be a read error. The chain is built from TRBV28 and TRBJ1-6; no clear D gene. Trimming removed 5 bases at V and 8 bases at J, with 13 bases between. The length of the CDR3 is 14 residues. The germline V gene encodes CDR1 MDHEN and CDR2 SYDVKM. CDR3 sequence: CASSPGTGDSPLHF. In DNA form, the CDR3 reads TGTGCCAGCAGTCCCGGCACCGGGGATTCACCCCTCCACTTT. The full variable domain, with the rest looked up from reference TRBV28 and TRBJ1-6, is DVKVTQSSRYLVKRTGEKVFLECVQDMDHENMFWYRQDPGLGLRLIYFSYDVKMKEKGDIPEGYSVSREKKERFSLILESASTNQTSMYLCASSPGTGDSPLHFGNGTRLTVT.

In this sample, this clonotype is large (0.1 to 1%). The genes are TRBV9 and TRBJ2-7; D not certain. The CDR3 is 14 amino acids. Trimming took off 3 bases at V and 3 bases at J, with 13 bases between the two ends. Germline-derived CDR1 and CDR2 are SGDLS and YYNGEE. CDR3 coding DNA: TGTGCCAGCAGCGGATTAGGGAATAGCTACGAGCAGTACTTC. Protein: CASSGLGNSYEQYF.

This clonotype is medium-sized. The CDR3 DNA reads TGTGCCAGCAGTTTAGGAGGGCCTACCTCCGAGCAGTACTTC. It translates to CASSLGGPTSEQYF. The chain recombines TRBV28 with TRBJ2-7, with a weak D call TRBD2 (6 bases). V gave up 2 bases and J gave up 6 bases, with 14 bases separating them. The CDR3 runs 14 residues. Per the germline V gene, CDR1 is MDHEN and CDR2 is SYDVKM.

Sample share makes this clonotype medium-sized. The V gene is TRBV24-1, the J gene TRBJ2-5; 10 bases are shared with TRBD2. Trimming removed 4 bases from V and 5 bases from J; junction bases left unmatched: 6. The length of the CDR3 is 15 residues. The germline CDR1 and CDR2 sequences are KGHDR and SFDVKD. The CDR3 sequence is CATSERTSGVETQYF. CDR3 DNA: TGTGCCACCAGTGAGCGGACTAGCGGAGTTGAGACCCAGTACTTC.

A few counts support this clonotype. The rearrangement links TRBV7-8 to TRBJ1-1, with 7 bases lining up with TRBD1. The length of the CDR3 is 14 residues. The V and J ends lost 7 bases and 9 bases, in that order; junction bases with no gene match: 14. The germline V gene encodes CDR1 SGHVS and CDR2 FQNEAQ. Here the CDR3 reads CASILGGLGTKAFF. The DNA of the CDR3 is TGTGCCAGCATACTAGGGGGCCTGGGTACTAAAGCTTTCTTT.

This clonotype is categorized as medium-sized. This chain uses TRBV14 with TRBJ2-7, with no clear D. Trimming shortened V by 1 base and J by 4 bases, and 11 bases separated the two germline ends. CDR1 and CDR2 from the germline V gene are SGHDN and FVKESK. The CDR3 sequence is 14 residues long. The CDR3 region has the DNA TGTGCCAGCAGCCAAGGTGTCCGAAGGTACGAGCAGTACTTC. Translating gives CASSQGVRRYEQYF.

This clonotype was picked up a small number of times. A much larger clone lies one base from this, so it may be a read error. No conserved phenylalanine or tryptophan ends this CDR3, so it is likely a read error. The rearrangement joins TRBV20-1 to TRBJ2-7; perhaps TRBD1 as D (5 bases). Germline V gene lookup returns CDR1 DFQATT and CDR2 SNEGSKA (reference sequence). The CDR3 spans 12 residues. V was trimmed by 6 bases and J by 3 bases, leaving 12 bases between them. The CDR3 DNA follows: TGCAGTGCCTTAGTTAGGGGCTACGAGCAGTACTCC. This translates into CSALVRGYEQYS.

The chain carries TRBV2 and TRBJ2-7; D may match TRBD1 or TRBD2 (5 bases each). Germline CDR1 and CDR2: SNHLY and FYNNEI. Between the trimmed V and J ends, which lost 5 bases and 6 bases, there was a span of 14 bases. This CDR3 spans 13 amino acids. The CDR3 nucleotides are TGTGCCAGCAGTTCTGGGGACGCCTGCGAGCAGTACTTC. The encoded protein is CASSSGDACEQYF.

By proportion, this clonotype is large. The rearrangement links TRBV7-8 to TRBJ1-1; TRBD1 agrees at 7 bases. Germline trimming cut 7 bases from V and 5 bases from J; bases unmatched to any gene: 10. Germline V gene data show CDR1 as SGHVS and CDR2 as FQNEAQ. This CDR3 spans 14 amino acids. CDR3 in amino acids: CASILGGLGTEAFF. The CDR3 DNA is TGTGCCAGCATACTAGGGGGCCTGGGTACTGAAGCTTTCTTT.